This T cell receptor beta chain was captured in a study of cytomegalovirus exposure and HLA in healthy donors. Study outcomes and limitations: Some TCR beta chains (roughly 160 of them) were listed as cytomegalovirus-associated. Being productive about 87% or about 30% of the time was typical of most TCR beta V segments in an earlier analysis. In vitro confirmation showed three CMV-associated chains to be CMV antigen specific.

Donors showed nominal health when sampled, although they likely had unrecorded immune exposures. Trimming cost V 0 bases and J 8 bases, with 11 bases left between them. Germline V gene data show CDR1 as SGHDN and CDR2 as FVKESK. This CDR3 is 14 amino acids long. On this clone itself: The target antigen is unknown.

Both 60 Vbeta primers and 13 Jbeta primers went into the PCR. Clones were sequenced by immunoSEQ multiplex PCR, and TCRdb holds only the in-frame ones, with some missing. The sample has tens of thousands of clones, around 80% seen once. V and J are TRBV14 and TRBJ2-1; tentative D call: TRBD2 (6 bases). The sequence came from a male donor in good health and CMV-seropositive. Sequencing was performed on PBMCs. CDR3 sequence (DNA): TGTGCCAGCAGCCAAGAACTAGCTTTCCATGAGCAGTTCTTC. Amino acid sequence: CASSQELAFHEQFF.